Following are 23 T cell receptor beta chains from one sample sequenced in a study of blood T cell repertoires in COVID-19. This table comes from immunoSEQ multiplex PCR, and its TCRdb copy is limited to in-frame clones, with some not included. The repertoire holds under 150,000 clones, with about 90% as singletons. Sequencing was carried out using peripheral blood. These receptors were taken from a man aged 50 to 60 with active COVID-19.

The gene calls are TRBV11-2 and TRBJ2-2; D is undetermined. This CDR3 has 13 amino acids. CDR1 and CDR2 from the germline V gene are SGHAT and FQNNGV. The V and J ends lost 4 bases and 0 bases respectively, with 3 bases between them. CDR3 bases: TGTGCCAGCAGCTCCACGAACACCGGGGAGCTGTTTTTT. Encoded protein: CASSSTNTGELFF.

The V call is TRBV7-9, the J call TRBJ1-6; the D is unclear. The CDR3 is made up of 15 amino acids. Germline values: CDR1 SEHNR, CDR2 FQNEAQ (reference sequence). Trimming removed 8 bases from V and 5 bases from J, with 16 bases in between. The CDR3: CASRRGRVNNSPLHF. CDR3 nucleotide sequence: TGTGCCAGCCGCCGAGGCCGGGTGAATAATTCACCCCTCCACTTT.

The rearrangement joins TRBV5-4 to TRBJ1-2, with a weak D call TRBD1 (6 bases). Germline V gene data show CDR1 as SGHNT and CDR2 as YYREEE (reference sequence). Trimming took 4 bases from V and 1 from J, leaving 8 bases between them. CDR3 length: 13 amino acids. DNA for the CDR3: TGTGCCAGCAGCAGCAGGGGTAACTATGGCTACACCTTC. Amino acids: CASSSRGNYGYTF.

This clone was counted a single time. The sample contains more than one DNA sequence encoding this CDR3. V is TRBV6-5 and J is TRBJ2-4, with 8 nucleotides matching TRBD2. Germline lookup yields CDR1 MNHEY and CDR2 SVGAGI. The trim removed 6 bases at V and 0 bases at J, leaving 4 bases unmatched. CDR3 size: 15 residues. DNA of the CDR3: TGTGCCAGCAGCCGGGGGGGGAGAGCCAAAAACATTCAGTACTTC. Amino acid sequence: CASSRGGRAKNIQYF.

This chain joins TRBV6-5 and TRBJ2-2; maybe TRBD1 (5 bases). This CDR3 is built from 13 residues. CDR1 is MNHEY and CDR2 is SVGAGI in the germline V gene. V was trimmed by 4 bases and J by 5 bases, leaving 8 bases between them. The CDR3, as DNA: TGTGCCAGCAGTTTACAGGAGACCGGGGAGCTGTTTTTT. This codes for CASSLQETGELFF.

This rearrangement joins TRBV7-8 to TRBJ1-5; 12 nucleotides line up with TRBD1. Trimming took 5 bases from V and 4 from J; bases not matched to a gene: 18. This CDR3 region has 20 residues. The V gene's germline CDR1 is SGHVS and CDR2 FQNEAQ. For the CDR3, the DNA is TGTGCCAGCAGCAAGCGATTTCATGGGACAGGGGGCTTTAATAATCAGCCCCAGCATTTT. Translation: CASSKRFHGTGGFNNQPQHF.

The rearrangement links TRBV7-2 to TRBJ2-2; 9 bases map to TRBD2. Germline V gene lookup returns CDR1 SGHTA and CDR2 FQGNSA. The CDR3 is 18 amino acids. Trimming took 5 bases from V and 2 from J; bases not matched to a gene: 12. The chain's CDR3 is CASSLPLAGQFNTGELFF. CDR3 bases: TGTGCCAGCAGCCTACCCCTAGCGGGGCAATTCAACACCGGGGAGCTGTTTTTT.

V and J are TRBV6-5 and TRBJ1-2, with TRBD1 identical over 8 bases. This CDR3 is 14 amino acids long. V shed 6 bases and J 3 bases; nucleotides not matched to a gene: 6. Germline V gene lookup returns CDR1 MNHEY and CDR2 SVGAGI. The chain's CDR3 is CASSLGTGDYGYTF. Written as DNA, the CDR3 is TGTGCCAGCAGCTTAGGGACAGGAGACTATGGCTACACCTTC.

V gene TRBV19 combines with J gene TRBJ1-5; D is possibly TRBD1 (5 bases). Germline V CDR1 and CDR2: LNHDA, SQIVND (reference sequence). The CDR3 covers 15 residues. V was trimmed by 11 bases and J by 5 bases, leaving 22 bases between them. The CDR3, as DNA: TGTGCCGGTCCCGAACCGGGGGGAGACTATCAGCCCCAGCATTTT. Its translation: CAGPEPGGDYQPQHF. Supplemented by reference TRBV19 and TRBJ1-5, the full variable domain reads DGGITQSPKYLFRKEGQNVTLSCEQNLNHDAMYWYRQDPGQGLRLIYYSQIVNDFQKGDIAEGYSVSREKKESFPLTVTSAQKNPTAFYLCAGPEPGGDYQPQHFGDGTRLSIL.

This rearrangement joins TRBV7-2 to TRBJ2-1; 9 bases align to TRBD2. The CDR3 is 15 amino acids. Germline V CDR1 and CDR2: SGHTA, FQGNSA. V was clipped by 3 bases and J by 8 bases; unmatched bases: 8. In DNA form, the CDR3 reads TGTGCCAGCAGCTTGGTTGGCGGGGGGGCAGATGAGCAGTTCTTC. Protein: CASSLVGGGADEQFF. Variable domain in full (rest from reference TRBV7-2 and TRBJ2-1): GAGVSQSPSNKVTEKGKDVELRCDPISGHTALYWYRQSLGQGLEFLIYFQGNSAPDKSGLPSDRFSAERTGGSVSTLTIQRTQQEDSAVYLCASSLVGGGADEQFFGPGTRLTVL.

This clone was found once. The V call is TRBV18, the J call TRBJ2-3; D ambiguous. The CDR3 sequence is 13 residues long. The V end lost 0 bases, the J end lost 4 bases, and 5 bases lay between the germline ends. CDR1 and CDR2 from the germline V gene are KGHSH and LQKENI. CDR3 sequence (DNA): TGTGCCAGCTCACCACCGACTTCAGATACGCAGTATTTT. This gives the protein CASSPPTSDTQYF.

This chain uses TRBV3-1 (or the pseudogene TRBV3-2) with TRBJ2-2, with D unclear. The CDR3 is 16 residues long. Per germline, CDR1 LGHDT and CDR2 YNNKEL (reference sequence). Trimming cost V 4 bases and J 1 base, with 13 bases left between them. CDR3: CASSPSPPGNTGELFF. CDR3 DNA: TGTGCCAGCAGCCCCTCACCACCAGGGAACACCGGGGAGCTGTTTTTT.

To note about this clone: At the DNA level, this CDR3 is encoded by other sequences in the same sample as well. The rearrangement links TRBV3-1 (or the pseudogene TRBV3-2) to TRBJ1-1; TRBD1 might be the D (5 bases). The CDR3 is 14 amino acids. V was shortened by 2 bases and J by 1 base, with 8 bases between the two germline ends. CDR1 and CDR2 (germline): LGHDT, YNNKEL (reference sequence). The CDR3 DNA follows: TGTGCCAGCAGCCAATTGCAGGGGAACACTGAAGCTTTCTTT. This sequence encodes CASSQLQGNTEAFF.

This rearrangement joins TRBV7-2 to TRBJ1-6; unclear D gene. The CDR3 totals 15 residues. Trimming cost V 3 bases and J 1 base, with 7 bases left between them. Germline loops: CDR1 SGHTA, CDR2 FQGNSA. CDR3 nucleotides: TGTGCCAGCAGCTTGCTGGAGTCCTATAATTCACCCCTCCACTTT. It specifies CASSLLESYNSPLHF. Supplemented by reference TRBV7-2 and TRBJ1-6, the full variable domain reads GAGVSQSPSNKVTEKGKDVELRCDPISGHTALYWYRQSLGQGLEFLIYFQGNSAPDKSGLPSDRFSAERTGGSVSTLTIQRTQQEDSAVYLCASSLLESYNSPLHFGNGTRLTVT.

This rearrangement joins TRBV2 to TRBJ2-3, with TRBD1 identical over 10 bases. V was pared by 7 bases and J by 2 bases, with 9 bases of the junction left unmatched. Germline V gene lookup returns CDR1 SNHLY and CDR2 FYNNEI. The CDR3 length is 16 residues. The CDR3 coding sequence is TGTGCCAGCATCAAAGGGACAGGGGCGACCACAGATACGCAGTATTTT. Protein: CASIKGTGATTDTQYF.

This clone came up a few times. The chain is built from TRBV4-1 and TRBJ2-2; a possible D gene is TRBD2 (6 bases). V lost 6 bases and J 5 bases, leaving 16 bases between the germline ends. This CDR3 is built from 15 residues. From germline, CDR1 is MGHRA and CDR2 YSYEKL. This CDR3 reads CASSPTIGGTGELFF. For the CDR3, the DNA is TGCGCCAGCAGTCCAACGATTGGGGGGACCGGGGAGCTGTTTTTT.

This sequence joins TRBV4-1 and TRBJ2-3; 9 bases align to TRBD1. CDR1 and CDR2 from the germline V gene are MGHRA and YSYEKL. The CDR3 covers 16 residues. V lost 2 bases, J lost 1 base, and 4 bases stayed unmatched. CDR3: CASSQYTGGGTDTQYF. In nucleotides, the CDR3 is TGCGCCAGCAGCCAATACACAGGGGGCGGCACAGATACGCAGTATTTT.

This chain uses TRBV5-1 with TRBJ2-5, with D maybe TRBD1 (5 bases). The CDR3 length is 15 residues. V lost 0 bases to trimming and J lost 4 bases, with 13 bases between them. The germline gives CDR1 SGHRS, CDR2 YFSETQ. This CDR3 reads CASSLGQGFPETQYF. CDR3 in DNA: TGCGCCAGCAGCTTGGGGCAGGGTTTTCCAGAGACCCAGTACTTC.

The chain uses TRBV7-3 and TRBJ2-5, with unresolved D. V shed 1 base and J shed 3 bases, with 6 bases lying between them. The CDR3 contains 13 residues. Germline lookup yields CDR1 SGHTA and CDR2 FQGTGA. The CDR3 reads CASSLIREETQYF. CDR3 nucleotide sequence: TGTGCCAGCAGCTTAATTAGAGAAGAGACCCAGTACTTC. Together with reference TRBV7-3 and TRBJ2-5, the CDR3 gives the full variable domain: GAGVSQTPSNKVTEKGKYVELRCDPISGHTALYWYRQSLGQGPEFLIYFQGTGAADDSGLPNDRFFAVRPEGSVSTLKIQRTERGDSAVYLCASSLIREETQYFGPGTRLLVL.

This clone is a singleton in its sample. The V and J genes are TRBV5-8 and TRBJ2-1, with no clear D. The CDR3 is made up of 15 amino acids. Trimming stripped 5 bases from V and 0 bases from J, with 12 bases between. Looked up from germline, CDR1 is SGHTS and CDR2 is YDEGEE. The CDR3 coding sequence is TGTGCCAGCAGAGTGTTACAGAGCTCCTACAATGAGCAGTTCTTC. Its protein is CASRVLQSSYNEQFF.

This clone was seen a few times. This chain links TRBV3-1 (or the pseudogene TRBV3-2) with TRBJ1-6; 10 positions agree with TRBD1. The CDR3 sequence is 16 residues long. V trimming: 4 bases; J trimming: 8 bases; junction bases outside the gene matches: 8. Germline V lookup: CDR1 LGHDT, CDR2 YNNKEL (reference sequence). In DNA form, the CDR3 reads TGTGCCAGCAGCCTCCGGGACAGGGGTTGGTATTCACCCCTCCACTTT. This translates into CASSLRDRGWYSPLHF.

The V gene is TRBV5-6, the J gene TRBJ1-2; no reliable D call. V shed 4 bases and J shed 0 bases, with 13 bases lying between them. The length of the CDR3 is 15 residues. CDR1 is SGHDT and CDR2 is YYEEEE in the germline V gene. Here the CDR3 reads CASSRGVLANYGYTF. The CDR3 coding sequence is TGTGCCAGCAGCCGCGGGGTCCTAGCTAACTATGGCTACACCTTC.

The chain recombines TRBV6-5 with TRBJ2-5, with D uncertain. Deletions cut 2 bases from V and 1 base from J, with 8 bases between. This CDR3 contains 14 residues. From germline, CDR1 is MNHEY and CDR2 SVGAGI. CDR3 amino acids: CASSYGLAQETQYF. CDR3 nucleotides: TGTGCCAGCAGTTACGGGTTAGCCCAAGAGACCCAGTACTTC.